Sequencing of this T cell receptor (beta chain) was carried out in a study of shared clonotypes between healthy human individuals. Naive CD8 populations comprised CD45RO-negative cells positively selected for CCR7, excluding terminally differentiated effector memory CD45RA+ cells. The study, taken as a whole, reports: Rarefaction showed that sequencing of sorted subsets was incomplete (despite large depth). Lower generation probabilities were found for non-shared clonotypes than for those shared by all four donors.

The method was immunoSEQ multiplex PCR; TCRdb's version includes in-frame clones alone and lacks a portion of them. Here the sample spans about 2.1 million clones, approximately 94% being singletons. For this clone: As yet, its antigen is unknown.

The V and J ends lost 4 bases and 5 bases, in that order; junction bases with no gene match: 7. This CDR3 has 13 amino acids. Germline CDR1 SQVTM, CDR2 ANQGSEA. This chain links TRBV29-1 with TRBJ1-1; 7 bases agree with TRBD1. Sequencing input: naive CD8+ T cells from PBMCs. This TCR was recovered from a man aged 18 to 29 in good health. Some clones in this sample may be carry-over from other donors' samples. CDR3 DNA sequence: TGCAGCGTTGGGGACAGTAGGGTGACTGAAGCTTTCTTT. Encoded protein: CSVGDSRVTEAFF.